This passage covers 3 T cell receptor beta chains from one sample sequenced in a study of Graves' ophthalmopathy and Graves' hyperthyroidism (dated by TCRdb to between 2017 and 2018). TCRdb shows the sequencer as Illumina HiSeq 2000. For repertoire sequencing, TCR beta CDR3 regions were amplified from RNA transcripts. The first round was an RT-PCR using HTBI primers with the Qiagen OneStep RT-PCR kit, and this first round was followed by a second-round multiplex PCR, then size selection and purification. In TCRdb, the public reads were trimmed at Q25 with fastp and aligned with MiXCR, with productive beta chains retained. CDR3 protein duplicates are merged, each entry listing the most common genes and DNA. The sample records 200,000 to 250,000 distinct CDR3 sequences, about 32% of which are singletons. Jointly, the top ten make up 9.1% of the sample. What was sequenced was peripheral blood. These receptor sequences come from a man aged 50 or older with Graves' ophthalmopathy. Donor details come from another sample of the same person, matched by shared clones.

This clonotype was recorded many times. This chain connects TRBV4-1 to TRBJ2-6; D ambiguous. Germline V gene data show CDR1 as MGHRA and CDR2 as YSYEKL. CDR3 length: 15 residues. V was trimmed by 1 base and J by 2 bases, leaving 6 bases between them. The CDR3 region has the DNA TGCGCCAGCAGCCAAGGGTGGACTGGGGCCAACGTCCTGACTTTC. Translated, it gives CASSQGWTGANVLTF.

At least ten counts were recorded for this clonotype. The chain is built from TRBV29-1 and TRBJ2-7; 7 nucleotides match TRBD2. The V gene's germline CDR1 is SQVTM and CDR2 ANQGSEA. The CDR3 length is 13 residues. With V trimmed by 3 bases and J by 4 bases, 6 bases remained unmatched. The CDR3 protein is CSVEPSGEYEQYF. The CDR3 DNA reads as TGCAGCGTTGAGCCCAGCGGGGAATACGAGCAGTACTTC.

This clonotype occurred many times. The rearrangement joins TRBV29-1 to TRBJ2-2; D is possibly TRBD1 or TRBD2 (5 bases each). Germline CDR1 reads SQVTM; CDR2 reads ANQGSEA. This CDR3 has 14 residues. Trimming stripped 7 bases from V and 3 bases from J, with 15 bases between. CDR3 nucleotides: TGCAGCGCCAAAGGGGTGGGGGACACCGGGGAGCTGTTTTTT. Translation gives CSAKGVGDTGELFF.